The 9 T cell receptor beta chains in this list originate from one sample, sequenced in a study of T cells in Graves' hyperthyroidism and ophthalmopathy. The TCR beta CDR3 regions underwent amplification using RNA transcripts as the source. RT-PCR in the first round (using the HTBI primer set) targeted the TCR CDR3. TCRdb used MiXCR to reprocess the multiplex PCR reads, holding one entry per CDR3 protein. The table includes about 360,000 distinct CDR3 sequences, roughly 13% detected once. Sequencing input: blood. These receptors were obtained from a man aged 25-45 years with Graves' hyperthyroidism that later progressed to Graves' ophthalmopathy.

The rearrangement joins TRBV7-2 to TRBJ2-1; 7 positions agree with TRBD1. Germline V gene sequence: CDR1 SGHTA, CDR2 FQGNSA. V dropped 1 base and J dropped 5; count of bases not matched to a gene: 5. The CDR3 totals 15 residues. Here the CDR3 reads CASSLETGVHNEQFF. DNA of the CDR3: TGTGCCAGCAGCTTAGAAACAGGGGTCCACAATGAGCAGTTCTTC.

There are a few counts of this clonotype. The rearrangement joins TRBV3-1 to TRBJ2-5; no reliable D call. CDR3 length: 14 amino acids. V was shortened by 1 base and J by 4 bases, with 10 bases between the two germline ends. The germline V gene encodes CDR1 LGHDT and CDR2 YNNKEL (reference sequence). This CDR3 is CASSQVDSGETQYF. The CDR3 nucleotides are TGTGCCAGCAGCCAAGTTGACTCAGGAGAGACCCAGTACTTC.

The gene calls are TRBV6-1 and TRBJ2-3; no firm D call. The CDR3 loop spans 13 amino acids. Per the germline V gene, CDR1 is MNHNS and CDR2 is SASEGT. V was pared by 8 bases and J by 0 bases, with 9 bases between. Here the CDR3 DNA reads TGTGCCAGCGGCCTTAGTAGCACAGATACGCAGTATTTT. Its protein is CASGLSSTDTQYF.

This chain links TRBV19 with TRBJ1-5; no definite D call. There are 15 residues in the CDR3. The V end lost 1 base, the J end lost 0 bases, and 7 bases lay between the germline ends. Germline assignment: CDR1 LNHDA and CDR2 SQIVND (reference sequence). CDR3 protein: CASSIVYSSNQPQHF. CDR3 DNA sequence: TGTGCCAGTAGTATAGTGTACAGTAGCAATCAGCCCCAGCATTTT.

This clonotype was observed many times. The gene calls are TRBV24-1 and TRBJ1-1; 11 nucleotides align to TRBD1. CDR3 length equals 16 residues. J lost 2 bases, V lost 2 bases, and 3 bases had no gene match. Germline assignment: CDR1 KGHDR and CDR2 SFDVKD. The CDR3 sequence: CATSDSRTGGNTEAFF. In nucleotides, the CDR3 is TGTGCCACCAGTGATTCGAGGACAGGGGGCAACACTGAAGCTTTCTTT.

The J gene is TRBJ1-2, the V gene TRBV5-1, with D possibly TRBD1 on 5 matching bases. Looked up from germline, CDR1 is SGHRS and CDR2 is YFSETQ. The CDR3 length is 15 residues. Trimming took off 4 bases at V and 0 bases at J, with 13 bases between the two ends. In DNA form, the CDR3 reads TGCGCCAGCAGCCAAGAGCAGGGCACTAACTATGGCTACACCTTC. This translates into CASSQEQGTNYGYTF. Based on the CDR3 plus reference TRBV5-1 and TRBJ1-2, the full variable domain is KAGVTQTPRYLIKTRGQQVTLSCSPISGHRSVSWYQQTPGQGLQFLFEYFSETQRNKGNFPGRFSGRQFSNSRSEMNVSTLELGDSALYLCASSQEQGTNYGYTFGSGTRLTVV.

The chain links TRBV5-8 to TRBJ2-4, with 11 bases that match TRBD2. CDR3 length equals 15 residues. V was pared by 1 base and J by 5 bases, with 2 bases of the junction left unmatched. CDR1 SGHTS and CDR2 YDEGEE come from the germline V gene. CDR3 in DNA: TGTGCCAGCAGCTTGACGACTAGCGGGGAAAACATTCAGTACTTC. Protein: CASSLTTSGENIQYF.

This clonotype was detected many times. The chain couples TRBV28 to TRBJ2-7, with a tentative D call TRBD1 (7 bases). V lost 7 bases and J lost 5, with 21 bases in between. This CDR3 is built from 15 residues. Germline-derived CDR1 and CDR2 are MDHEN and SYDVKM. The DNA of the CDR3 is TGTGCCAGCAATTCCCCCCCCAGGGGGGCCCACGAGCAGTACTTC. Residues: CASNSPPRGAHEQYF. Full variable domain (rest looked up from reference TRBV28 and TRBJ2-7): DVKVTQSSRYLVKRTGEKVFLECVQDMDHENMFWYRQDPGLGLRLIYFSYDVKMKEKGDIPEGYSVSREKKERFSLILESASTNQTSMYLCASNSPPRGAHEQYFGPGTRLTVT.

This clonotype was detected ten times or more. CDR3 region: CAISDDRQEEKLFF. The CDR3 nucleotides read TGTGCCATCAGTGATGACAGACAAGAAGAAAAACTGTTTTTT. The genes are TRBV10-3 and TRBJ1-4; TRBD1 is a possible D gene (5 bases). V was cut by 3 bases and J by 8 bases, with 13 bases left in between. The V gene's germline CDR1 is ENHRY and CDR2 SYGVKD. The CDR3 length is 14 residues.